This TCR beta chain came from a study of T cell responses to AZD1222 COVID-19 vaccine. Study as a whole: Whether given at about 4 or about 12 weeks, second doses were pooled.

Produced via immunoSEQ multiplex PCR; TCRdb's table is partial and in-frame only. The repertoire holds 63,000 or so clones, with roughly 85% as singletons. This clone has ten or more counts. The antigen is undetermined. Broader study findings: The breadth and depth of Spike-specific TCRs increased once two AZD1222 doses had been given.

The CDR3 has 15 residues. V shed 5 bases and J shed 4 bases, with 15 bases lying between them. CDR1 and CDR2 from the germline V gene are MNHEY and SMNVEV (reference sequence). The sequencing here drew on peripheral blood, taken on day 0 of AZD1222 vaccination. This sequence originates from an adult in good health. The V gene is TRBV27, the J gene TRBJ1-5; possible D gene TRBD1, 6 bases. CDR3 protein: CASSLQGLGNQPQHF. The CDR3 nucleotides read TGTGCCAGCAGTCTACAGGGTCTGGGGAATCAGCCCCAGCATTTT.